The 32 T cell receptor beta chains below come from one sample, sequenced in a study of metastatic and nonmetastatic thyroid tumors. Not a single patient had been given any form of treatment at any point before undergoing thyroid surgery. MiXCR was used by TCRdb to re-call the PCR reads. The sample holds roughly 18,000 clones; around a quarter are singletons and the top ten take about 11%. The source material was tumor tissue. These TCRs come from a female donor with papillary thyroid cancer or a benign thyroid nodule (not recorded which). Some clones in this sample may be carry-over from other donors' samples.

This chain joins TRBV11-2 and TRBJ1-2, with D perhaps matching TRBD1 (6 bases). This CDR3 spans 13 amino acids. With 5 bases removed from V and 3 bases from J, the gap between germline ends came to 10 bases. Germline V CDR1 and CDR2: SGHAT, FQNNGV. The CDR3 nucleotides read TGTGCCAGCAGCCCGGACAGTTACTATGGCTACACCTTC. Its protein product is CASSPDSYYGYTF.

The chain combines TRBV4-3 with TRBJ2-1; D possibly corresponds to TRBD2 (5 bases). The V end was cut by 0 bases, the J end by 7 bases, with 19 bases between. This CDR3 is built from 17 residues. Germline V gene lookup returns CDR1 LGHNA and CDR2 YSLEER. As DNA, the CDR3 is TGCGCCAGCAGCCAAGATGACGGGGTTAGCATGATTAATGAGCAGTTCTTC. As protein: CASSQDDGVSMINEQFF.

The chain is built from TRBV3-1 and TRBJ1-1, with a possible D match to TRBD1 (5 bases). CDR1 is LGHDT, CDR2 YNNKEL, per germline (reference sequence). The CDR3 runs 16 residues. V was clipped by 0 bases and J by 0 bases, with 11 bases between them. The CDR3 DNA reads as TGTGCCAGCAGCCAAGATCCCCAGGGATTGAACACTGAAGCTTTCTTT. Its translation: CASSQDPQGLNTEAFF. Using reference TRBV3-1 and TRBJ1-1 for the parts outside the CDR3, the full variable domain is DTAVSQTPKYLVTQMGNDKSIKCEQNLGHDTMYWYKQDSKKFLKIMFSYNNKELIINETVPNRFSPKSPDKAHLNLHINSLELGDSAVYFCASSQDPQGLNTEAFFGQGTRLTVV.

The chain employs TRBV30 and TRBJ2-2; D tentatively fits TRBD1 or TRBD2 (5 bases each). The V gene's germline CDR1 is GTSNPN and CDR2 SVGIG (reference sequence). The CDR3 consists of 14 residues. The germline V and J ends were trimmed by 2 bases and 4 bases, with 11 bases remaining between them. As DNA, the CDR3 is TGTGCCTGGAGTAGAGGGGCGCGCACCGGGGAGCTGTTTTTT. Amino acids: CAWSRGARTGELFF.

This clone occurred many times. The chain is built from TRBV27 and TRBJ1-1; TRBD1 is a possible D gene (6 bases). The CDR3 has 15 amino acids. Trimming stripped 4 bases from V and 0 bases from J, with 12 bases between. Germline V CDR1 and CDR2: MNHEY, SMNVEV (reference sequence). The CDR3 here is CASSSPDRMNTEAFF. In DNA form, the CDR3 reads TGTGCCAGCAGTTCCCCTGACAGGATGAACACTGAAGCTTTCTTT.

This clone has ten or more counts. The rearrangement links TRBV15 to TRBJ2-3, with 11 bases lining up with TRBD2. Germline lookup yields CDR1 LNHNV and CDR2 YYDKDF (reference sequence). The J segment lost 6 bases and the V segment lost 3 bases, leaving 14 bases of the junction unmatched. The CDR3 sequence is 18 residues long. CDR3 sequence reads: CATSSGRGSGRAKDTQYF. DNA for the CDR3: TGTGCCACCAGCAGTGGCCGCGGTAGCGGGAGGGCAAAGGATACGCAGTATTTT.

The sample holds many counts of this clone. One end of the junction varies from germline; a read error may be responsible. CDR3 coding DNA: TGCGCCAGCAGTGAAGCGGGTTCGTATGACTACACCTTC. Encoded protein: CASSEAGSYDYTF. The V and J genes are TRBV10-2 and TRBJ1-2, with no clear D. Per germline, CDR1 WSHSY and CDR2 SAAADI. The CDR3 sequence is 13 residues long.

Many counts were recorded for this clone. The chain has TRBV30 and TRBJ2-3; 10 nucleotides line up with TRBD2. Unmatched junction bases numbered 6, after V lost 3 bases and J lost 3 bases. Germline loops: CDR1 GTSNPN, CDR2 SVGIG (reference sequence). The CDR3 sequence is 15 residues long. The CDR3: CAWRGAGLATDTQYF. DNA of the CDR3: TGTGCCTGGAGAGGAGCGGGACTAGCGACAGATACGCAGTATTTT.

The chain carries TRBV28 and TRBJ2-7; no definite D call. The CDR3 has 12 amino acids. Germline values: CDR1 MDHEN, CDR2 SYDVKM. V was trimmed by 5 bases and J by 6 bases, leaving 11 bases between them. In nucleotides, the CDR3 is TGTGCCAGCAGTCCACCCCGTTTCGAGCAGTACTTC. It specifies CASSPPRFEQYF.

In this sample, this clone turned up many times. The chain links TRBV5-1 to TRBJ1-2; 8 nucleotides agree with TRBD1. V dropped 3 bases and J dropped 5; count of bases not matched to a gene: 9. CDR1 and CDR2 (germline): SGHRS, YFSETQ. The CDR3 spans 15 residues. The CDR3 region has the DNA TGCGCCAGCAGCTCAGTAGTCGGGACAGGTTATGGCTACACCTTC. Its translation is CASSSVVGTGYGYTF. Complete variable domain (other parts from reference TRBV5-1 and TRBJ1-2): KAGVTQTPRYLIKTRGQQVTLSCSPISGHRSVSWYQQTPGQGLQFLFEYFSETQRNKGNFPGRFSGRQFSNSRSEMNVSTLELGDSALYLCASSSVVGTGYGYTFGSGTRLTVV.

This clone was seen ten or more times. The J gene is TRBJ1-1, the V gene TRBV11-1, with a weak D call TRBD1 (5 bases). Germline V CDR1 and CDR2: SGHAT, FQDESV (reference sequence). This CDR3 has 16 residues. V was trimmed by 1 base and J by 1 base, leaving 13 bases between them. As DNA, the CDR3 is TGTGCCAGCAGCTTAGGGTTAGGGGTTGGGAACACTGAAGCTTTCTTT. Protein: CASSLGLGVGNTEAFF.

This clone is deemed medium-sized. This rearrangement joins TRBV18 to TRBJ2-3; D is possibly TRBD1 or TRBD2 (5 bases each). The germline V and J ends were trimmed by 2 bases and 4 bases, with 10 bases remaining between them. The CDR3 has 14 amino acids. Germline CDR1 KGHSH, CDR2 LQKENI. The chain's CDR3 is CASSPLGVPDTQYF. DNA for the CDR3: TGTGCCAGCTCACCATTGGGGGTGCCAGATACGCAGTATTTT.

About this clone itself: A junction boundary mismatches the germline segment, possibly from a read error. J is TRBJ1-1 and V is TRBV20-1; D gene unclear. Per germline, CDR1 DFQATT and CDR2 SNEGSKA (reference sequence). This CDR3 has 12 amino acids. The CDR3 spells CSANRQNTEALF. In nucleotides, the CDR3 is TGCAGTGCTAATCGGCAGAACACTGAAGCTCTCTTT.

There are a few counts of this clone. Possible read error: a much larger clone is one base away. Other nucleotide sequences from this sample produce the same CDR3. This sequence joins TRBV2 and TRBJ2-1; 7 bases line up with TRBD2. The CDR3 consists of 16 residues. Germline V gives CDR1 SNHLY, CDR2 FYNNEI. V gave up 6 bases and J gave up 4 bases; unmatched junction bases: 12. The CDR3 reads CASSGSGAGAYNEQFF. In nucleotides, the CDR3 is TGTGCCAGCAGCGGCAGCGGGGCGGGAGCTTACAATGAGCAGTTCTTC.

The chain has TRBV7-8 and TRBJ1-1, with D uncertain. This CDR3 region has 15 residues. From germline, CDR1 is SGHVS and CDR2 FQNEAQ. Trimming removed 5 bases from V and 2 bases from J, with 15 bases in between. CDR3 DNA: TGTGCCAGCAGCCTACTCCAAGGAATTAACACTGAAGCTTTCTTT. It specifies CASSLLQGINTEAFF.

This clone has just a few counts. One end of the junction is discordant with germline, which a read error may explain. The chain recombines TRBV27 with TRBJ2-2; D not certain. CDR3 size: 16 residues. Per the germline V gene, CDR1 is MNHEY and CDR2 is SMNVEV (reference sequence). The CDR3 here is CAISSQARARTGELFF. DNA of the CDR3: TGTGCCATCAGTTCTCAGGCCCGGGCGCGAACCGGTGAGCTGTTTTTT.

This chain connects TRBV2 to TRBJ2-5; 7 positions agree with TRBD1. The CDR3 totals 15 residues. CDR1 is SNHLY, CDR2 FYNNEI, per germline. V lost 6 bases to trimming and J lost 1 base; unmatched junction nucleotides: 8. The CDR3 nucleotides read TGTGCCAGCAGCCTAGAGACAGGGACCCAAGAGACCCAGTACTTC. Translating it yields CASSLETGTQETQYF.

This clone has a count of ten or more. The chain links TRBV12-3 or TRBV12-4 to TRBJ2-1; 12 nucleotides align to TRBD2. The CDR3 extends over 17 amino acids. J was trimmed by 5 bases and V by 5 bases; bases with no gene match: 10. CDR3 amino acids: CASSPKATSGRDNEQFF. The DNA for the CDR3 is TGTGCCAGCAGTCCTAAGGCGACTAGCGGGAGAGACAATGAGCAGTTCTTC.

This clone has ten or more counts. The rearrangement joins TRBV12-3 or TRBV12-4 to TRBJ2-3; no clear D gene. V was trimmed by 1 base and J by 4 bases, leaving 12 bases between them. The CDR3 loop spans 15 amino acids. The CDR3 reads CASSLVAVVADTQYF. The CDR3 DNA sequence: TGTGCCAGCAGTTTAGTCGCAGTTGTGGCAGATACGCAGTATTTT.

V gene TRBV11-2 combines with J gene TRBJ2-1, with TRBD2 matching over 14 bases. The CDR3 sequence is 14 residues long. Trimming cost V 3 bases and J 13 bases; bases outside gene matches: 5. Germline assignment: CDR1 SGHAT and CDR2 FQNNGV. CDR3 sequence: CASSLTSGRAVQFF. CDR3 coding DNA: TGTGCCAGCAGCTTGACTAGCGGGAGGGCCGTACAGTTCTTC.

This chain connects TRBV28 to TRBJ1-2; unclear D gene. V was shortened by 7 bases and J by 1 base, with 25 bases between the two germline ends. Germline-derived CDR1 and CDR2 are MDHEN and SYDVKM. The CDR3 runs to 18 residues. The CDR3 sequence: CASNTGVVIRTVNYGYTF. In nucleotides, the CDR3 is TGTGCCAGCAACACTGGTGTGGTCATAAGAACGGTTAACTATGGCTACACCTTC.

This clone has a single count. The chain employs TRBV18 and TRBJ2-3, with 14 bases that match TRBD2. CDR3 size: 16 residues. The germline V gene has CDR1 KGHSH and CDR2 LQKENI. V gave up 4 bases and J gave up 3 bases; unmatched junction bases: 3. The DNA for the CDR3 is TGTGCCAGCTCACAGGGACTAGCGGGAGTGACAGATACGCAGTATTTT. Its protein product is CASSQGLAGVTDTQYF.

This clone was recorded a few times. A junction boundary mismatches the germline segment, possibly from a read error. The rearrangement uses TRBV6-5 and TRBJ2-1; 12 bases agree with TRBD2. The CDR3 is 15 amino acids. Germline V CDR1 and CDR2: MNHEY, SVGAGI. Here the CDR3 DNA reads TGTGCCAGCAGTGACTCTAGCGGGGGGGCCAATGAGCAGTTCTTC. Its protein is CASSDSSGGANEQFF.

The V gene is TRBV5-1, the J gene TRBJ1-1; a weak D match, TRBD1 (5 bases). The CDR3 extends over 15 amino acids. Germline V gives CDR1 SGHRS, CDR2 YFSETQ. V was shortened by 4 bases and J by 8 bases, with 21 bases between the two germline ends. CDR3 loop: CASSAPLGGSGEAFF. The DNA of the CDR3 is TGCGCCAGCAGCGCGCCCCTAGGTGGCTCAGGGGAAGCTTTCTTT.

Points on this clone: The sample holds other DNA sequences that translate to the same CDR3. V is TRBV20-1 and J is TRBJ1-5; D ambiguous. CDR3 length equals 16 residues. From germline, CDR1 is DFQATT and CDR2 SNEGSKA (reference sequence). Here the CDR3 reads CSASLPETYSNQPQHF. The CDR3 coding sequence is TGCAGCGCCTCCCTTCCGGAGACATATAGCAATCAGCCCCAGCATTTT.

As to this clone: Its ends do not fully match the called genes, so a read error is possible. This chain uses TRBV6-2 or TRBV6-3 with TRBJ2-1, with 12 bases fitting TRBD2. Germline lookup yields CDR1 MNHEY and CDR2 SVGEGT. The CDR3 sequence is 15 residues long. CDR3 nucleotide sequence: TGTGCCAGCAGTTCTCGACTAGCGGGAGTGAATGAGCAGCTCTTC. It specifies CASSSRLAGVNEQLF.

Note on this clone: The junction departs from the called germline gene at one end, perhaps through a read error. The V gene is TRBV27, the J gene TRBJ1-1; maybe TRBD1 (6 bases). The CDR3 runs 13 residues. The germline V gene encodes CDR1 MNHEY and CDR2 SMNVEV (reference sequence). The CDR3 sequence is CASRGRLNTEDFF. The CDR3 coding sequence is TGTGCAAGCAGGGGAAGACTGAACACTGAAGATTTCTTT.

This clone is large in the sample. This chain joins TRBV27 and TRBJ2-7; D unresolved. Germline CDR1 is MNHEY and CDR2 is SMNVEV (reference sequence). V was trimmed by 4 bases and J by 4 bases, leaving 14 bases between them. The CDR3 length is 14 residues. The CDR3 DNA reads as TGTGCCAGCAGTTCTGGGCCGGTCTTGTACGAGCAGTACTTC. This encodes CASSSGPVLYEQYF.

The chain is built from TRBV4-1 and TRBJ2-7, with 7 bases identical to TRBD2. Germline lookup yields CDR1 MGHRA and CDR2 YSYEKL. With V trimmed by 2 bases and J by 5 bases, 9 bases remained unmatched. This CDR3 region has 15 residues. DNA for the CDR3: TGCGCCAGCAGCCAATTTGGCGGGAGATTTAACGAGCAGTACTTC. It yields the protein CASSQFGGRFNEQYF.

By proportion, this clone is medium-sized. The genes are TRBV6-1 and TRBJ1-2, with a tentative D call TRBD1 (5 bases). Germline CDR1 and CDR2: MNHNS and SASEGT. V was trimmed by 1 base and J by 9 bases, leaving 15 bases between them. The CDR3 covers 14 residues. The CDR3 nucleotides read TGTGCCAGCAGTGAAGTTGATGGCAGGGTTAGCTACACCTTC. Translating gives CASSEVDGRVSYTF.

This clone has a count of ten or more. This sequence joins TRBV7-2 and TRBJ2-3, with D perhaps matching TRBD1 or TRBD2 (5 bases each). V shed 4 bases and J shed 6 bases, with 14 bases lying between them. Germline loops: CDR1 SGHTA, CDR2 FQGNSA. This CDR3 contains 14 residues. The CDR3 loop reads CASSSLGTSDTQYF. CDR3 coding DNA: TGTGCCAGCAGCTCCCTCGGGACCTCTGATACGCAGTATTTT.

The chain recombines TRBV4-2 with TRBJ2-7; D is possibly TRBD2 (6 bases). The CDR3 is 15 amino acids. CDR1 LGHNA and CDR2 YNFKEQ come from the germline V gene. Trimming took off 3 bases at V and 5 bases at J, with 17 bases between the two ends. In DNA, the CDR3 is TGTGCCAGCAGCCATGCCGGGGGTCAGAGAAACGAGCAGTACTTC. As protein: CASSHAGGQRNEQYF.